The 18 T cell receptor beta chains reported below all come from one sample, sequenced in a study of CD4 T cell repertoires in COVID-19. The memory T cells were sequenced right after ex vivo isolation, without culture. Clones were read by immunoSEQ multiplex PCR, and TCRdb kept only the in-frame ones, dropping some. The sample records over 20,000 clones, around nine tenths being singletons. This specimen consisted of central memory CD4+ T cells from blood, obtained before the COVID-19 pandemic. These receptors originate from a human donor who had COVID-19.

The chain is built from TRBV7-2 and TRBJ2-1; 10 bases agree with TRBD2. The CDR3 covers 16 residues. J was trimmed by 2 bases and V by 5 bases; bases with no gene match: 6. CDR1 is SGHTA and CDR2 is FQGNSA in the germline V gene. CDR3 in DNA: TGTGCCAGCAGCATCTCTAGCGGGGGTGCCTACAATGAGCAGTTCTTC. Amino acids: CASSISSGGAYNEQFF.

The rearrangement joins TRBV2 to TRBJ2-2, with D tentatively TRBD2 (6 bases). This CDR3 has 13 residues. The V end lost 6 bases, the J end lost 6 bases, and 11 bases lay between the germline ends. Germline V gene sequence: CDR1 SNHLY, CDR2 FYNNEI. In DNA, the CDR3 is TGTGCCAGCAGCGTTCGGGAGTCCGGGGAGCTGTTTTTT. Translating it yields CASSVRESGELFF.

The V gene is TRBV11-2, the J gene TRBJ2-3, with 10 nucleotides matching TRBD2. This CDR3 comprises 16 residues. After removal of 1 base from V and 4 bases from J, the junction contained 5 bases not matched to a gene. Germline loops: CDR1 SGHAT, CDR2 FQNNGV. CDR3 bases: TGTGCCAGCAGCTTAGCCCTAGCGGGAGTATCAGATACGCAGTATTTT. Protein: CASSLALAGVSDTQYF.

The chain uses TRBV4-1 and TRBJ2-1; D uncertain. The CDR3 runs 17 residues. Germline V gene sequence: CDR1 MGHRA, CDR2 YSYEKL. The V gene lost 0 bases and the J gene lost 0 bases, with 12 bases spanning the gap. CDR3: CASSQDRYPSSYNEQFF. The CDR3 coding sequence is TGCGCCAGCAGCCAAGATCGGTACCCGAGCTCCTACAATGAGCAGTTCTTC.

The genes are TRBV7-6 and TRBJ2-7, with 11 bases lining up with TRBD1. Germline assignment: CDR1 SGHVS and CDR2 FNYEAQ. The CDR3 has 15 amino acids. V lost 4 bases, J lost 7 bases, and 9 bases stayed unmatched. The CDR3 nucleotides read TGTGCCAGCAGCTCCGGACAGGGGGCCGCTCTGGAGCAGTACTTC. Translating it yields CASSSGQGAALEQYF.

The chain uses TRBV14 and TRBJ1-2; D gene uncertain. The germline V and J ends were trimmed by 1 base and 9 bases, with 15 bases remaining between them. Germline values: CDR1 SGHDN, CDR2 FVKESK. The CDR3 sequence is 14 residues long. CDR3 sequence: CASSQAVRLRSYTF. The CDR3 coding sequence is TGTGCCAGCAGCCAAGCTGTCAGGTTAAGGAGCTACACCTTC.

The chain links TRBV5-1 to TRBJ1-1, with D possibly being TRBD1 (5 bases). Trimming removed 1 base at V and 4 bases at J, with 11 bases between. The CDR3 spans 14 residues. CDR1 is SGHRS and CDR2 is YFSETQ in the germline V gene. CDR3 region: CASSLTPGGTEAFF. The CDR3 nucleotides are TGCGCCAGCAGCTTGACGCCCGGGGGCACTGAAGCTTTCTTT.

In DNA form, the CDR3 reads TGTGCCAGCAGTTTATCCCTTAATCAGCCCCAGCATTTT. This translates into CASSLSLNQPQHF. This chain links TRBV27 with TRBJ1-5; D is uncertain. Germline V CDR1 and CDR2: MNHEY, SMNVEV (reference sequence). V lost 0 bases to trimming and J lost 4 bases, with 4 bases between them. This CDR3 has 13 residues.

The CDR3 nucleotides are TGTGCCAGTACGAGCCGGGATACGCAGTATTTT. Amino acid sequence: CASTSRDTQYF. The genes are TRBV19 and TRBJ2-3; no definite D call. Germline V gene data show CDR1 as LNHDA and CDR2 as SQIVND (reference sequence). The CDR3 has 11 residues. The V and J ends lost 7 bases and 6 bases respectively, with 8 bases between them.

The chain recombines TRBV5-4 with TRBJ1-2; TRBD1 might be the D (5 bases). Germline CDR1 SGHNT, CDR2 YYREEE (reference sequence). V shed 0 bases and J shed 8 bases, with 11 bases lying between them. The CDR3 loop spans 13 amino acids. The CDR3 here is CASSLEGINGYTF. The CDR3 bases are TGTGCCAGCAGCTTGGAGGGGATAAACGGCTACACCTTC.

This chain uses TRBV6-4 with TRBJ2-5; the match to TRBD1 covers 7 bases. Looked up from germline, CDR1 is MRHNA and CDR2 is SNTAGT. This CDR3 region has 17 residues. The V gene end was trimmed by 0 bases and the J gene end by 5 bases; junction bases not matched to a gene: 12. This chain's CDR3 is CASSDSRGQGIQETQYF. DNA for the CDR3: TGTGCCAGCAGTGACTCGAGGGGGCAGGGAATCCAGGAGACCCAGTACTTC.

This clone has only one observation. V is TRBV6-6 and J is TRBJ1-1; 7 bases are shared with TRBD1. CDR3 length equals 14 residues. Germline V gives CDR1 MNHNY, CDR2 SVGAGI (reference sequence). J was trimmed by 5 bases and V by 6 bases; bases with no gene match: 9. In DNA form, the CDR3 reads TGTGCCAGCAGGCCAGGGGACAGTGGGACTGAAGCTTTCTTT. It codes for CASRPGDSGTEAFF.

This chain connects TRBV9 to TRBJ2-5, with 7 bases that match TRBD2. The germline V gene has CDR1 SGDLS and CDR2 YYNGEE. V lost 2 bases, J lost 5 bases, and 9 bases stayed unmatched. This CDR3 is 15 amino acids long. The CDR3 DNA sequence: TGTGCCAGCAGCGTTCGGGAGGCCCTAGGGGAGACCCAGTACTTC. It specifies CASSVREALGETQYF. Full variable domain (remainder filled in from reference TRBV9 and TRBJ2-5): DSGVTQTPKHLITATGQRVTLRCSPRSGDLSVYWYQQSLDQGLQFLIQYYNGEERAKGNILERFSAQQFPDLHSELNLSSLELGDSALYFCASSVREALGETQYFGPGTRLLVL.

This clone was picked up a small number of times. The chain couples TRBV2 to TRBJ2-7; TRBD1 is a possible D gene (6 bases). CDR1 is SNHLY and CDR2 is FYNNEI in the germline V gene. With 10 bases removed from V and 2 bases from J, the gap between germline ends came to 12 bases. The length of the CDR3 is 12 residues. Here the CDR3 reads CATRQETYEQYF. In DNA, the CDR3 is TGTGCCACGAGACAGGAGACCTACGAGCAGTACTTC.

This clone came up a few times. The chain carries TRBV6-1 and TRBJ2-7, with TRBD2 identical over 11 bases. J lost 6 bases, V lost 2 bases, and 12 bases had no gene match. There are 17 residues in the CDR3. Germline CDR1 and CDR2: MNHNS and SASEGT. The CDR3 is CASSEYGLAGGPAEQYF. As DNA, the CDR3 is TGTGCCAGCAGTGAATATGGACTAGCGGGCGGACCGGCCGAGCAGTACTTC.

The genes are TRBV5-6 and TRBJ2-5; D perhaps matches TRBD2 (5 bases). The CDR3 is 14 residues long. V was trimmed by 5 bases and J by 7 bases, leaving 18 bases between them. Per germline, CDR1 SGHDT and CDR2 YYEEEE. CDR3 loop: CASRTTLSAGTQYF. The DNA for the CDR3 is TGTGCCAGCAGGACTACACTCAGCGCTGGGACCCAGTACTTC.

The rearrangement links TRBV12-5 to TRBJ2-2, with D tentatively TRBD1 (6 bases). CDR1 LGHNT and CDR2 FRNRAP come from the germline V gene. The CDR3 is made up of 16 amino acids. The V and J ends lost 7 bases and 3 bases respectively, with 18 bases between them. CDR3 region: CASAFSWGLDTGELFF. The CDR3 nucleotides are TGTGCTAGTGCTTTTTCCTGGGGGCTGGACACCGGGGAGCTGTTTTTT.

This chain connects TRBV6-5 to TRBJ1-5; D not certain. Germline V CDR1 and CDR2: MNHEY, SVGAGI. There are 14 residues in the CDR3. Trimming shortened V by 5 bases and J by 0 bases, and 8 bases separated the two germline ends. The DNA for the CDR3 is TGTGCCAGCAGTAAAACGGTTAGCAATCAGCCCCAGCATTTT. Translation gives CASSKTVSNQPQHF.